The TCR beta chain under discussion was sequenced for a study of glioma-infiltrating T cells after dendritic cell vaccination. Study background: Patients had newly diagnosed or recurrent glioblastoma and received dendritic cell vaccines. Study-wide findings and caveats: Only a small number of patients had complete blood and tumor samples.

Specified time point: after dendritic cell vaccination, including at tumor progression/relapse. All glioblastoma patients lacked an isocitrate dehydrogenase mutation. The PCR used 60 V beta and 13 J beta primers. Using immunoSEQ multiplex PCR, the repertoire was profiled, and TCRdb retains in-frame clones only, with some absent. The data show tens of thousands of clones, roughly 84% seen once. In germline, CDR1 is SGDLS, CDR2 YYNGEE. The V gene end was trimmed by 4 bases and the J gene end by 4 bases; junction bases not matched to a gene: 11. CDR3 length: 15 residues. A word on this clone: Its antigen remains unidentified.

The clonotype originates from a human donor with glioblastoma. The sample was blood, taken after dendritic cell vaccination. V gene TRBV9 combines with J gene TRBJ2-7, with 7 bases aligning to TRBD1. The CDR3 DNA is TGTGCCAGCAGCTACGGTGTGAACAGGGGATACGAGCAGTACTTC. Encoded protein: CASSYGVNRGYEQYF.